This TCR beta chain was captured by sequencing in a study of breast tumors, draining lymph nodes, adjacent tissues. Study-level findings and limits: Tumor T cell lymph node origin was a supported hypothesis, not proven. Tumor repertoires ranked between lymph nodes and nontumor tissue in diversity, with V and J gene preferences.

Germline V gene data show CDR1 as SGHDT and CDR2 as YYEEEE. CDR3 size: 15 residues. The V gene lost 4 bases and the J gene lost 2 bases, with 15 bases spanning the gap. The table lists this clonotype with many counts. Its antigen is not known. A single record per CDR3 protein comes from TCRdb applying MiXCR to the multiplex PCR reads. The table has over 200,000 distinct CDR3 sequences, roughly 30% seen once; the top ten hold approximately 1.5%. The lymph nodes were axillary draining lymph nodes from breast cancer patients. V usage is TRBV5-6 and J usage is TRBJ2-5; unclear D gene. This receptor was obtained from a female donor with breast cancer. Some clones in this sample may be carry-over from other donors' samples. Sequenced input: axillary lymph node tissue. The CDR3 DNA is TGTGCCAGCAGCCACGGCGACACGATTCAAGAGACCCAGTACTTC. This gives the protein CASSHGDTIQETQYF.